This TCR beta chain came from a study of blood T cell repertoires in COVID-19 (dated by TCRdb to about 2020). Notes on the research overall: Samples from collaborators originated in the United States, Italy and Spain and spanned both the acute and convalescent phases of COVID-19. The prospective study material was composed of cDNA or gDNA derived from T cells, B-cell-depleted T cells, or PBMCs. Subjects who had been exposed to COVID-19, were actively infected with it, or had recovered from it provided the deeply sampled blood TCRbeta repertoires that made up the dataset. The repertoires were released in a freely available public database intended as a resource for research on the immune response to SARS-CoV-2. Samples were obtained from the ongoing ImmuneRACE study (first 160 participants) and from over a thousand subjects provided by 6 global collaborators. Nearly every sample came with metadata listing a de-identified subject ID, COVID-19 status, age in years and sex. Where HLA class I and class II types were available, the types were taken from metadata supplied by the sample provider, not from assay-based typing.

Overall study results and their limits: The quantity of clinical and demographic metadata differed by source and by participant and was supplied without curation.

Including cysteine and phenylalanine, the CDR3 has 14 amino acids. Solely the CDR3 DNA is kept, with 42 bases framed from the first base. Germline trimming amounts to 5 bases on V and 7 bases on J, with 7 as the count of junction bases outside the gene matches. CDR1 and CDR2 were assigned from the germline V gene as MDHEN and SYDVKM. Details on this clone: It lacks a known antigen. One base away there is no much larger clone; base qualities are not given.

TCRbeta CDR3 regions were amplified from genomic DNA by means of the immunoSEQ Assay, a bias-controlled multiplex PCR. In the source study's methods: Within the assay, amplification of reference gene primers was used to estimate how many nucleated cells each sample contained. Sequence reads were collapsed and filtered to measure the absolute abundance of every unique TCRbeta CDR3 rearrangement. Productive Simpson clonality was computed per sample as the square root of Simpson's diversity index over productive rearrangements. TCRdb holds this immuneACCESS table with in-frame rearrangements only. Some clones are missing; in checked studies, unresolved V genes explain under half, and the rest has no known cause. V and J calls and clone size are given by that table; D and trimming were obtained from the DNA. Counted in this sample were a few hundred thousand clones; roughly 83% of them appeared once. The ten biggest clones cover over 9% of the sample.

The collaborating institutions used their own protocols to collect whole blood in K2EDTA tubes. For TCRbeta analysis, collaborators shipped samples in one of three forms: frozen whole blood, isolated PBMCs, or DNA extracted from either of those sample types. The rearrangement joined TRBV28 to TRBJ1-2, with 10 central nucleotides matching TRBD1. The specimen was peripheral blood. This receptor was taken from a man older than 75 with acute or convalescent COVID-19. Read as DNA, the sequence is TGTGCCAGCAGTCTAGGGACAGGGGAGGGTGGCTACACCTTC. It translates as CASSLGTGEGGYTF.